Given below is one T cell receptor beta chain in context. The source of the sample is a study of blood T cell repertoires in COVID-19. In the study overall: The United States, Italy and Spain provided the acute and convalescent COVID-19 samples. PBMCs, B-cell-depleted T cells, or T cells were the source of the cDNA or gDNA that made up the material.

As processed by the authors: Nucleated cell number was recorded as an estimate derived from reference gene primer amplification. The table came from immunoSEQ multiplex PCR; TCRdb's copy has only in-frame clones and leaves some out. Clone size and the V and J calls come from that table; the DNA yielded D and trimming. The top ten clones hold about 15% of a sample with tens of thousands of clones, approximately 83% of them seen once. The TCR sequence derives from a man in his forties or fifties with COVID-19, enrolled during active disease. The specimen was peripheral blood.

This CDR3 is CSASPGGRRYQPQHF. Here the CDR3 DNA reads TGCAGTGCCAGTCCGGGGGGGAGGAGGTATCAGCCCCAGCATTTT. The V gene is TRBV20-1, the J gene TRBJ1-5, with a weak D call TRBD1 (5 bases). Trimming removed 6 bases at V and 5 bases at J, with 20 bases between. This CDR3 contains 15 residues. Germline V gene data show CDR1 as DFQATT and CDR2 as SNEGSKA (reference sequence).